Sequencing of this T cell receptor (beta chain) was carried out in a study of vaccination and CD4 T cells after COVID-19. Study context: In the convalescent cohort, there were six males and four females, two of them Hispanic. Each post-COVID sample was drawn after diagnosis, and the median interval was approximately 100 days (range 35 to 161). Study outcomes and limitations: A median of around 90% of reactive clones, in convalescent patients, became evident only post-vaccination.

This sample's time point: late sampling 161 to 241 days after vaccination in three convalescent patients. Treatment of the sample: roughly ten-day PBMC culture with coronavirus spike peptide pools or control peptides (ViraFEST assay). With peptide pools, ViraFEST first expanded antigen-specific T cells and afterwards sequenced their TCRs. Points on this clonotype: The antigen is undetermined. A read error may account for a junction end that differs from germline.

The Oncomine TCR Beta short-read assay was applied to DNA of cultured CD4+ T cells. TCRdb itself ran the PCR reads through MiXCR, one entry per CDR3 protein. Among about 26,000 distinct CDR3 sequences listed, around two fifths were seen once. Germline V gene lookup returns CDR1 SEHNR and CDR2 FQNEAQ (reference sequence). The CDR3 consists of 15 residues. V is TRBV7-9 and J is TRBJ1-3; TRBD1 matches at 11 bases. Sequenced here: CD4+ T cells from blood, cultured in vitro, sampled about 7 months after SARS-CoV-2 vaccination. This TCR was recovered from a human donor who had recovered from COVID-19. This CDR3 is CASTLPGQGVGTIYF. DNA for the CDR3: TGTGCCAGCACCTTACCGGGACAGGGGGTCGGCACCATATATTTT.